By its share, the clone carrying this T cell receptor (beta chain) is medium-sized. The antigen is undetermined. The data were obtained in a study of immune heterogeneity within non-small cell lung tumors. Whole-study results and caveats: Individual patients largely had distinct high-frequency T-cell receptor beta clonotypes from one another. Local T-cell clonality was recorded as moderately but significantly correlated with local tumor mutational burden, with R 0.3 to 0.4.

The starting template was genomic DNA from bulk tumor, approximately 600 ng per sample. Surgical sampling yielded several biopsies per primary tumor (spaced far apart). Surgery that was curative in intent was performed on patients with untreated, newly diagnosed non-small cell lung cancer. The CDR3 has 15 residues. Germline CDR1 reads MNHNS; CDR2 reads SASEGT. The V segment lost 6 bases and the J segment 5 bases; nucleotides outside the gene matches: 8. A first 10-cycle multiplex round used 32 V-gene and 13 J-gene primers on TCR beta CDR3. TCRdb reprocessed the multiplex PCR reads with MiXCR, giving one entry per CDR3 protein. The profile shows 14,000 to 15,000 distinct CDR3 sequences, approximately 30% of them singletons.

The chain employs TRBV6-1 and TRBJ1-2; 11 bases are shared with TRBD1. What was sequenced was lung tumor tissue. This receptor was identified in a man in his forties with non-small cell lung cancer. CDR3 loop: CASRTRTGGSYGYTF. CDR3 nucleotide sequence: TGTGCCAGCAGGACTCGGACAGGGGGCTCTTATGGCTACACCTTC.